The 5 T cell receptor beta chains in this list originate from one sample, sequenced in a study of blood T cell repertoires in COVID-19. The table came from immunoSEQ multiplex PCR; TCRdb's copy has only in-frame clones and leaves some out. The sample holds 200,000 to 250,000 clones; over 90% are singletons and the top ten take roughly 0.89%. The specimen sequenced was peripheral blood. All receptors come from a man aged 30-40 years with COVID-19, enrolled during active disease.

This chain joins TRBV10-3 and TRBJ2-2; D gene unclear. The CDR3 is 14 residues long. Deletions cut 4 bases from V and 5 bases from J, with 11 bases between. The germline V gene encodes CDR1 ENHRY and CDR2 SYGVKD. CDR3 amino acids: CAISARQYTGELFF. In DNA, the CDR3 is TGTGCCATCAGTGCCAGGCAATATACCGGGGAGCTGTTTTTT.

This rearrangement joins TRBV7-6 to TRBJ2-2, with TRBD1 as a possible D gene (7 bases). V was pared by 10 bases and J by 7 bases, with 22 bases between. Germline V CDR1 and CDR2: SGHVS, FNYEAQ. The CDR3 contains 15 residues. The CDR3: CATLPRGEYGGELFF. For the CDR3, the DNA is TGTGCCACCCTCCCCAGGGGGGAGTACGGCGGGGAGCTGTTTTTT.

The V gene is TRBV6-6, the J gene TRBJ1-3; TRBD1 agrees at 9 bases. This CDR3 has 16 amino acids. Unmatched junction bases numbered 8, after V lost 6 bases and J lost 2 bases. From germline, CDR1 is MNHNY and CDR2 SVGAGI (reference sequence). CDR3 in amino acids: CASSPGTGSAGNTIYF. For the CDR3, the DNA is TGTGCCAGCAGCCCTGGGACAGGGTCGGCTGGAAACACCATATATTTT.

The chain uses TRBV2 and TRBJ2-1; weak D call: TRBD1 (6 bases). V shed 9 bases and J shed 0 bases, with 12 bases lying between them. Per the germline V gene, CDR1 is SNHLY and CDR2 is FYNNEI. CDR3 size: 14 residues. The CDR3 bases are TGTGCCAGTGGAAGGGGACACTCCTACAATGAGCAGTTCTTC. Protein: CASGRGHSYNEQFF.

A word on this clone: Distinct nucleotide sequences in the sample also encode this CDR3. The rearrangement joins TRBV6-5 to TRBJ1-3; no definite D call. The V and J ends lost 2 bases and 4 bases respectively, with 9 bases between them. Germline V gene lookup returns CDR1 MNHEY and CDR2 SVGAGI. The CDR3 has 14 amino acids. CDR3 sequence (DNA): TGTGCCAGCAGTTACAGAGGGCCGGGAAACACCATATATTTT. Its translation: CASSYRGPGNTIYF.